This is a list of T cell receptor beta chains from one sample in a study of CD8 T cells in Susac syndrome. MiXCR was run by TCRdb on the immunoSEQ multiplex PCR reads, yielding one entry per CDR3 protein. The sample has about 100,000 distinct CDR3 sequences; 95% are singletons. The sequencing sample was made of CD8+ T cells from PBMCs. These receptors all stem from a human donor with Susac syndrome. CDR3s include the opening cysteine and the closing phenylalanine or tryptophan. A D gene is named only where the DNA matches it firmly.

V,length,D,J,CDR3
TRBV29-1,17,TRBD2,TRBJ2-1,CSVRWGSGTSGRNEQFF
TRBV4-2,17,TRBD2,TRBJ2-5,CASSQGSGLARQETQYF
TRBV5-1,13,NA,TRBJ2-7,CASSLHNRYEQYF
TRBV5-6,11,NA,TRBJ2-3,CASSYGDTQYF
TRBV25-1,13,NA,TRBJ2-3,CASSEVRTDTQYF
TRBV12-3/TRBV12-4,13,NA,TRBJ1-5,CASSEQRDQPQHF
TRBV20-1,15,TRBD2,TRBJ2-5,CSAIQLAGHQETQYF
TRBV3-1,17,TRBD2,TRBJ2-1,CASSHALRGAPYNEQFF
TRBV20-1,16,NA,TRBJ2-1,CSARGRDAGLYNEQFF
TRBV4-2,20,TRBD2,TRBJ2-7,CASSQDLASGTLGPLYEQYF
TRBV14,13,NA,TRBJ1-2,CASSQGTKYGYTF
TRBV12-3/TRBV12-4,12,NA,TRBJ2-7,CASSFREYEQYF
TRBV19,14,NA,TRBJ2-3,CASRTLAATDTQYF
TRBV25-1,15,NA,TRBJ2-7,CASSAQGGVSYEQYF
TRBV29-1,13,NA,TRBJ1-3,CSVSGQYGNTIYF
TRBV27,15,TRBD2,TRBJ2-2,CASSLGAGGTGELFF
TRBV2,18,TRBD1,TRBJ1-1,CATTRLAGQELLGTEAFF
TRBV27,15,NA,TRBJ2-7,CASSSSDPLSYEQYF
TRBV4-1,15,TRBD1,TRBJ1-1,CASSLSGQGNTEAFF
TRBV29-1,11,NA,TRBJ1-2,CSVETNYGYTF
TRBV20-1,15,TRBD2,TRBJ2-1,CSAREGTRPYNEQFF
TRBV3-1,14,NA,TRBJ2-5,CASSQASAEETQYF